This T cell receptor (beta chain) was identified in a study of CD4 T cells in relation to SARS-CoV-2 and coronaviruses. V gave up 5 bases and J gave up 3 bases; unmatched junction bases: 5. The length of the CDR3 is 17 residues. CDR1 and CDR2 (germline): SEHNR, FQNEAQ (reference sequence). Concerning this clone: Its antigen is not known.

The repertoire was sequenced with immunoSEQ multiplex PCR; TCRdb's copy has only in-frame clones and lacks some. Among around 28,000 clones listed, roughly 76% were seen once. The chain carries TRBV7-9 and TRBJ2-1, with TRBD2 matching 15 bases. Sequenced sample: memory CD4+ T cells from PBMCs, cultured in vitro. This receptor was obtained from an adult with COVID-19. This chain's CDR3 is CASSREGLAGGYNEQFF. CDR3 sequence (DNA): TGTGCCAGCAGCCGGGAGGGACTAGCGGGAGGCTACAATGAGCAGTTCTTC.